The text below deals with one TCR beta chain. The clone's antigen remains unknown. No clone much larger than this one lies a single base away; base qualities are absent. The treatment or condition label here, explained by the study, means: in vitro stimulation with specific CMV peptide epitopes to enrich CMV-specific T cells. The sample comes from a study of T cell repertoires in cytomegalovirus infection (dated by TCRdb to the late 2010s). In terms of the full investigation: Peptide stimulations targeted recently identified HLA-C-restricted CMV epitopes, whose presentation resists viral immunomodulation, together with well-studied HLA-B-restricted epitopes. Because public TCR beta signatures pointed to carriage of CMV infection together with the matching HLA type, the HLA type of each donor mattered for the analysis.

Points the paper makes about the study in general: The ex vivo response was dominated by HLA-C-restricted CMV-specific TCR beta clonotypes, and the single most frequent clonotype in two of eight donors was supplied by these HLA-C-restricted clonotypes. In both this cohort and an independent cohort of some 370 donors, the cumulative frequency of public TCR beta family members distinguished carriers of CMV infection plus the relevant HLA type.

From a lookup of the germline V gene, CDR1 and CDR2 are MDHEN and SYDVKM. Including the terminal cysteine and phenylalanine, the CDR3 comprises 11 residues. The kept DNA is CDR3 alone, 33 bases in frame from the first base. The junction shows trimming of 3 bases on V and 5 bases on J, plus 4 bases between the germline ends. Sequenced using an Illumina HiSeq 1500. TCRdb reran the public reads through fastp at Q25 and MiXCR, keeping productive beta chains. Rows matching on CDR3 protein sequence are summarized as one entry with the most common DNA and genes. The sample contains about 89,000 distinct CDR3 sequences, 25% to 30% of them found a single time. The ten top clones hold approximately 75% of the sample.

The input for sequencing was CD8+ T cells from cultured PBMCs, taken from culture after CMV antigen stimulation. The rearranged chain carries TRBV28 and TRBJ2-5; too little of a D gene remains to name it. The sequence was collected from a human donor in good health (CMV status not recorded). Some clones in this sample may be carry-over from other donors' samples. The CDR3 reads CASSFIETQYF. The DNA reads as follows: TGTGCCAGCAGTTTTATCGAGACCCAGTACTTC.